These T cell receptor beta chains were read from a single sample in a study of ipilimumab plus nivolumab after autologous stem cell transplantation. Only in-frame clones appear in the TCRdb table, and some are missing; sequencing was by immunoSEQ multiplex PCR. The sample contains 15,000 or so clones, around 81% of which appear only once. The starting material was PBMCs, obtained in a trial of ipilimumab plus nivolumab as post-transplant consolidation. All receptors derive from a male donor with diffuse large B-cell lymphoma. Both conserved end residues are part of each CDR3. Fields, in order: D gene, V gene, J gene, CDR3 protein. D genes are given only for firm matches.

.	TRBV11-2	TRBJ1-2	CASSLEGYGYTF
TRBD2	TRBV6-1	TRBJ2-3	CASSETSGGVDTQYF
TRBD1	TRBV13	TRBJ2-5	CASSRMGQDGETQYF
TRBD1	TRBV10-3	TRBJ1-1	CAIAQKGGEQAFF
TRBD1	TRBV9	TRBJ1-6	CASSLQTGSNSPLHF
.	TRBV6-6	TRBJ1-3	CASSEGIAGNTIYF
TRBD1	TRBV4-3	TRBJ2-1	CASSQDRGTGAYNEQFF
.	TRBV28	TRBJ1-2	CASSLLAGGYTF
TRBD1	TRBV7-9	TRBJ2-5	CASSFLLGGDETQYF
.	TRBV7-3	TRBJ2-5	CASSRSGAETQYF
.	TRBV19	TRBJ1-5	CASSSTKDAVDQPQHF
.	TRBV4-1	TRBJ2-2	CASSQVRAGELFF
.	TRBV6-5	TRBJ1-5	CASHGEGSNQPQHF
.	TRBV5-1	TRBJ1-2	CASSLVTGVFNYGHTF
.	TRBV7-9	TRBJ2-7	CASSLIEATSEQYF
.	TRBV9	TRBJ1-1	CASSVVPTNTEAFF
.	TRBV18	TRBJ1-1	CASSPRPSDRGAFF
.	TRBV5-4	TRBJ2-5	CASSTGAPQETQYF
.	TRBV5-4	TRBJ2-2	CASRYTGIGTGELFF
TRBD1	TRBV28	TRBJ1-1	CASSWKSLGQGETEAFF
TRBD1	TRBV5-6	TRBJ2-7	CASSLGQGKGEQYF
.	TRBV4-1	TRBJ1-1	CASSQVDVYTEAFF
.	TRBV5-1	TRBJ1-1	CASSFSGSANTEAFF
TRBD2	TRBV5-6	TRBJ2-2	CASSLGLAGDLGELFF
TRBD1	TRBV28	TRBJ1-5	CASSLFRGHQPQHF
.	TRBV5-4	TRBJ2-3	CASSLGVSASDTQYF
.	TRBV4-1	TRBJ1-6	CASSPDTSRPLHF
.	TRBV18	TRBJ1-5	CASSPDSYQPQHF
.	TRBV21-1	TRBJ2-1	CASPGTSGYNEQFF
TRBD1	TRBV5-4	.	CASTFRTGGESEQYF
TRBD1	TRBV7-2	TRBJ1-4	CASSQGQGEKLFF
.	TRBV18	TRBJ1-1	CASSPPRRRALISMNTEAFF
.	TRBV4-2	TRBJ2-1	CASSHSGSRDNEQFF
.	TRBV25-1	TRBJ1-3	CASSEVGGTGNTIYF
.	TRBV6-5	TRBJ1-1	CASSYQRGRLNTEAFF
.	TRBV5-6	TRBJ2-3	CASSFVDGGIIDTQYF
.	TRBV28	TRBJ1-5	CASSFGRAGQPQHF
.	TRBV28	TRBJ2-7	CASSLVQTYEQYF
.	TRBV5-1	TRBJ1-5	CASSLEWLGGHF
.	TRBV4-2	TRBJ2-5	CASSQDGYRAQETQYF
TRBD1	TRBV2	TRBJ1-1	CASSGNTGVPTEAFF
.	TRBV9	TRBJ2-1	CASSPEGGSHNEQFF
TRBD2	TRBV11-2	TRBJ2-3	CASSLPAAGAFTDTQYF
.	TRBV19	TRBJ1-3	CASSIALDRRSGNTIYF
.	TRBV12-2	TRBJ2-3	CASRLWTSGGAVQDTQYF
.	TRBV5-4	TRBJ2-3	CASSLDGRGALPDTQYF
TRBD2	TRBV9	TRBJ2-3	CASSVGSGGRTDTQYF
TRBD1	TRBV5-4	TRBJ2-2	CASRTGGAGTGELFF
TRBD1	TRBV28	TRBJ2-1	CASRGDRDYNEQFF
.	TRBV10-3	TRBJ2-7	CAIRGSSYEQYF
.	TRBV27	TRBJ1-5	CARDLRPQHF
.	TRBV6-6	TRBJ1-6	CASSYSTRVRDSPLHF
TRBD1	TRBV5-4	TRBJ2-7	CASGDRDAAYEQYF